This TCR beta chain was observed in a study of T-cell memory formation after mild COVID-19 (dated by TCRdb to 2020 to 2022). At the level of the whole study: Most TCR sequence clusters were specific to one of the two donors. The cohort comprised two young, previously healthy adult volunteers, one female and one male. T-cell clones expanding and contracting after mild COVID-19 in two donors were tracked by longitudinal TCRalpha and TCRbeta repertoire sequencing.

Data came from an Illumina NovaSeq 6000. TCRalpha and TCRbeta cDNA libraries were constructed by 5'RACE with constant-segment primers, with sample barcodes and unique molecular identifiers being introduced. RNA was extracted from every sample with Trizol reagent. The libraries were amplified in two PCR steps, and the second step added a second sample barcode and Illumina TruSeq adapters. Sequencing of the libraries was done on an Illumina NovaSeq, producing 2 x 150 bp paired-end reads. The published analysis was carried out like this. The reads were demultiplexed and collapsed into UMI-guided consensus sequences using migec v1.2.7. Using mixcr v2.1.11, UMI consensuses were aligned to TRA and TRB V and J templates and then assembled into clonotypes. Expanded or contracted clonotypes were those called significant by both edgeR and NoisET, with noise models trained on biological replicates. edgeR calls used a false discovery rate-adjusted p below 0.01 and a log2 fold-change threshold of 1. As an exploratory analysis of dynamics, PCA with hierarchical clustering was applied to max-normalized trajectories of the 1000 most abundant clonotypes. Separately sequenced CD4+ and CD8+ repertoires were used to assign the CD4 or CD8 phenotype of responding clones. TCRdb ran its own pipeline on the public reads, namely fastp trimming at Q25 and MiXCR clone calling, and kept in-frame beta chains. Here each entry gathers all rows of one CDR3 protein and keeps the most common genes and DNA. TCRdb, rather than the study authors, made the V and J calls. In all, the sample holds fewer than 550,000 distinct CDR3 sequences, and 20% of those were seen once. Of the sample, approximately 8.1% is held by the ten largest clones.

Clipping removes 7 bases from V and 3 bases from J, with 10 as the unmatched junction base count. The germline V gene (reference sequence) yields LNHDA for CDR1 and SQIVND for CDR2. Measured from the cysteine to the phenylalanine, the CDR3 is 15 residues long. Of the read, only the CDR3 DNA is kept; its 45 bases are in frame from base 1. For this clonotype: Its binding antigen is unknown. Base qualities were left out, and no much larger clone turns up one base away.

Ficoll-Paque density gradient centrifugation was used to isolate PBMCs. What the study reported, not specific to this receptor: The detection of some responding clones in pre-infection memory suggests that pre-existing cross-reactive memory T cells joined the SARS-CoV-2 response. SARS-CoV-2 specificity of the second-wave clones peaking on day 37 was not confirmed. Contracting CD4+ clones were located mainly in the CM and EM memory subsets, whereas CD8+ clones were found to be enriched in EMRA. Balanced CD4/CD8 phenotypes were observed for clones contracting from day 15 to 85, whereas a bias towards CD4+ was observed for a second wave of clones expanding from day 15 to 37. Only two mild cases were covered by the study, and larger cohorts that include severe cases with pre-infection samples were considered necessary.

Sequencing input: PBMCs or a T cell subset sorted from them (not recorded which). The rearrangement joined TRBV19 to TRBJ2-7, and TRBD2 aligns with 9 junction nucleotides. This clonotype was sampled from an adult woman who had mild COVID-19 (a few samples of this study predate the infection). The sample titles of this study are shuffled in the database, so cell type and time point are left out; the donor was told from shared clones. The encoded CDR3 is CASTIGVAGVYEQYF. In nucleotide form, the sequence is TGTGCCAGTACCATTGGCGTAGCGGGAGTCTACGAGCAGTACTTC.